These 5 T cell receptor beta chains share one sample of origin, sequenced in a study of T cells in Graves' hyperthyroidism and ophthalmopathy. Amplification targeted TCR beta CDR3 regions from RNA transcripts. The primer set for the first-round RT-PCR of the TCR CDR3 was HTBI. A single record per CDR3 protein comes from TCRdb applying MiXCR to the multiplex PCR reads. The data hold a few hundred thousand distinct CDR3 sequences, with approximately 22% observed a single time. Sequencing was performed on blood. These TCRs come from a woman between 70 and 85 years old with Graves' ophthalmopathy.

The chain has TRBV20-1 and TRBJ2-5; possibly TRBD2 for D (6 bases). CDR1 DFQATT and CDR2 SNEGSKA come from the germline V gene (reference sequence). The CDR3 is 16 residues long. Between the trimmed V and J ends, which lost 5 bases and 4 bases, there was a span of 23 bases. CDR3 region: CSAALPPREIGETQYF. In nucleotides, the CDR3 is TGCAGTGCTGCCCTCCCCCCTCGGGAGATTGGAGAGACCCAGTACTTC.

This sequence joins TRBV15 and TRBJ2-1; no firm D call. The V gene lost 1 base and the J gene lost 0 bases, with 10 bases spanning the gap. CDR1 is LNHNV and CDR2 is YYDKDF in the germline V gene (reference sequence). The CDR3 spans 16 residues. CDR3 bases: TGTGCCACCAGCAGAGGGTTGGCGAGCTCCTACAATGAGCAGTTCTTC. It specifies CATSRGLASSYNEQFF.

Remarks on this clonotype: Mismatch with germline at one junction end may stem from a read error. The V and J genes are TRBV7-2 and TRBJ1-2; 7 positions match TRBD1. Per the germline V gene, CDR1 is SGHTA and CDR2 is FQGNSA. This CDR3 has 15 amino acids. In DNA form, the CDR3 reads TGTGCCAGCAGCTTTCAACAGGGGCCGAACTATAGCTACACCTTC. This sequence encodes CASSFQQGPNYSYTF.

This clonotype was counted ten times or more. The chain recombines TRBV30 with TRBJ2-3; TRBD1 is a possible D gene (5 bases). Trimming left V 5 bases short and J 5 bases short, with 8 bases between. The length of the CDR3 is 11 residues. The V gene's germline CDR1 is GTSNPN and CDR2 SVGIG (reference sequence). CDR3 sequence reads: CAWSQGDTQYF. For the CDR3, the DNA is TGTGCCTGGTCTCAGGGAGATACGCAGTATTTT.

This clonotype was seen a handful of times. The CDR3: CASRTSGSGEQFF. The CDR3 coding sequence is TGTGCCAGCCGTACTAGCGGGAGTGGAGAGCAGTTCTTC. The V call is TRBV6-2 or TRBV6-3, the J call TRBJ2-1; TRBD2 matches 11 bases. The trim removed 8 bases at V and 10 bases at J, leaving 7 bases unmatched. The CDR3 has 13 amino acids. Germline V gene lookup returns CDR1 MNHEY and CDR2 SVGEGT.